What follows describes a single TCR beta chain. Germline CDR1 reads DFQATT; CDR2 reads SNEGSKA (reference sequence). V lost 6 bases and J lost 2, with 14 bases in between. This CDR3 has 14 amino acids. Using a J-beta primer mix together with a sample-barcoded 5' primer, a second PCR was run for about 7 to 12 cycles. TCRdb re-called the 5' RACE reads with MiXCR, one entry per CDR3 protein. The data hold 750,000 to 850,000 distinct CDR3 sequences, with roughly 25% observed a single time. This record comes from a study of blood T cells in healthy people across ages. The sample was also linked to a second study, of T cells of mothers and their children. That paper notes: Normalized overlap was always slightly, never significantly, higher in related than unrelated mother-child pairs.

The receptor was derived from a boy aged 5-17 years in good health. The sequencing sample was made of blood. The chain combines TRBV20-1 with TRBJ1-3; D may be TRBD1 (5 bases). The CDR3 loop is CSAAGTVTGNTIYF. The CDR3 coding sequence is TGCAGTGCCGCGGGGACGGTCACTGGAAACACCATATATTTT.